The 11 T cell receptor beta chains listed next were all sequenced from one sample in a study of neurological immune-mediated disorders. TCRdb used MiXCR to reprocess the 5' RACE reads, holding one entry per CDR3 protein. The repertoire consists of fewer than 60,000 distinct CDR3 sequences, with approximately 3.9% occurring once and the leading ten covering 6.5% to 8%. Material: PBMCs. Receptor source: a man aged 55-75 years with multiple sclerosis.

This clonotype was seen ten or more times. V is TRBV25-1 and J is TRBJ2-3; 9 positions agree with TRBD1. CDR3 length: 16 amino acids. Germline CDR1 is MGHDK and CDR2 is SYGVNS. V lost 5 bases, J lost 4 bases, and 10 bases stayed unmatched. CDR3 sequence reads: CASSSSSGTGPDTQYF. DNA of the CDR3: TGTGCCAGCAGTTCCTCCTCCGGGACAGGGCCAGATACGCAGTATTTT.

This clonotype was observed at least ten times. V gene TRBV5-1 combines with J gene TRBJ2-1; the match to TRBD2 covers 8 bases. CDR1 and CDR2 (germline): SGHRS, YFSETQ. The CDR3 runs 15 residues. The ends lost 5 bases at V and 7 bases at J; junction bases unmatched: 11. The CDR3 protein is CASRRPGGPMNEQFF. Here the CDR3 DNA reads TGCGCCAGCAGAAGGCCGGGAGGGCCGATGAATGAGCAGTTCTTC.

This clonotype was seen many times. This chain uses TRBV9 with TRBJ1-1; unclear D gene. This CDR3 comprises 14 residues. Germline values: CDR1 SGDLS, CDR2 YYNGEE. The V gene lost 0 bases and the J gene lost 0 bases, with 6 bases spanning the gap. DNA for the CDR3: TGTGCCAGCAGCGTAGGGACGGTGAACACTGAAGCTTTCTTT. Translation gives CASSVGTVNTEAFF.

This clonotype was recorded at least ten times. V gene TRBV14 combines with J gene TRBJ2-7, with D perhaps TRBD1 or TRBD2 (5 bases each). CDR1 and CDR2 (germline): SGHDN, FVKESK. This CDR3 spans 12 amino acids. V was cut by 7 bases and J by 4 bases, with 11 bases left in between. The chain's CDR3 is CASKGPSYEQYF. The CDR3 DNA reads TGTGCCAGCAAGGGACCGTCATACGAGCAGTACTTC. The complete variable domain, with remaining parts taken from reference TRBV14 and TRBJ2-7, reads EAGVTQFPSHSVIEKGQTVTLRCDPISGHDNLYWYRRVMGKEIKFLLHFVKESKQDESGMPNNRFLAERTGGTYSTLKVQPAELEDSGVYFCASKGPSYEQYFGPGTRLTVT.

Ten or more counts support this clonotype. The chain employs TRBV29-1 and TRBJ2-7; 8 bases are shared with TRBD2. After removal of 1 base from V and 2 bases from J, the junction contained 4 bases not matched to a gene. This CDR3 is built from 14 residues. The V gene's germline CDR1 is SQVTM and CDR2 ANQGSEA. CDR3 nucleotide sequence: TGCAGCGTTGAAGGACTAGCGCCTACCTACGAGCAGTACTTC. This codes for CSVEGLAPTYEQYF.

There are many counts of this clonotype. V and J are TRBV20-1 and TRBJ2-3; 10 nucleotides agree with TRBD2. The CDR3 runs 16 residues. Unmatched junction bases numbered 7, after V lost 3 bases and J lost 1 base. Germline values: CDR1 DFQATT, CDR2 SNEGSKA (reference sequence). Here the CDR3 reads CSASVLAGERTDTQYF. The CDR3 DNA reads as TGCAGTGCTAGCGTTCTAGCGGGAGAGCGCACAGATACGCAGTATTTT.

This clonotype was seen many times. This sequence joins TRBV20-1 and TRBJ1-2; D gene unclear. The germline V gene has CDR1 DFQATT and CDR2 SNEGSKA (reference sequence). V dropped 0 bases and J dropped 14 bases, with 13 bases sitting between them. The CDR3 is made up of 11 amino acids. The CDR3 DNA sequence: TGCAGTGCTAGAGATCTGGGTATAAATACCTTC. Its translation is CSARDLGINTF.

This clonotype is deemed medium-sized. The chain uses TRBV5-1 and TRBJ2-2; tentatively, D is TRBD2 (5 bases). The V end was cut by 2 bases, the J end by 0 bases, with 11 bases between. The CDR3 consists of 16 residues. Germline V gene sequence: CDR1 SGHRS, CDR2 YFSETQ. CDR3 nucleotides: TGCGCCAGCAGCTTACGGGGATCGGCGAACACCGGGGAGCTGTTTTTT. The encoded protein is CASSLRGSANTGELFF.

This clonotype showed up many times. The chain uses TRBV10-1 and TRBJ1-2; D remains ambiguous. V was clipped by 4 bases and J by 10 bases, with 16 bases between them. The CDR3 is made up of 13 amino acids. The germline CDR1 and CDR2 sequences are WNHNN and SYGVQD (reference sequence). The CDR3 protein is CASSADPMDAYTF. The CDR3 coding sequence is TGCGCCAGCAGTGCGGACCCTATGGATGCCTACACCTTC.

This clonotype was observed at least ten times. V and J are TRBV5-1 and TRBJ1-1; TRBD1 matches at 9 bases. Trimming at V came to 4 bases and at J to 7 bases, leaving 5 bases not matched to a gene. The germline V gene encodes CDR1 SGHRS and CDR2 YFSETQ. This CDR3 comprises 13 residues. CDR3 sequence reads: CASSQGQGLEAFF. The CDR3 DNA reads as TGCGCCAGCAGCCAGGGACAGGGACTTGAAGCTTTCTTT.

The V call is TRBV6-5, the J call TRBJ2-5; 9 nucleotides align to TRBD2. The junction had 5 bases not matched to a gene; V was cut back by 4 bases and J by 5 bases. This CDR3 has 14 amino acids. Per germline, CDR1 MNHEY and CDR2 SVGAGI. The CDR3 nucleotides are TGTGCCAGCAGTTTGCGGGGGGGCGTCGAGACCCAGTACTTC. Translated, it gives CASSLRGGVETQYF.